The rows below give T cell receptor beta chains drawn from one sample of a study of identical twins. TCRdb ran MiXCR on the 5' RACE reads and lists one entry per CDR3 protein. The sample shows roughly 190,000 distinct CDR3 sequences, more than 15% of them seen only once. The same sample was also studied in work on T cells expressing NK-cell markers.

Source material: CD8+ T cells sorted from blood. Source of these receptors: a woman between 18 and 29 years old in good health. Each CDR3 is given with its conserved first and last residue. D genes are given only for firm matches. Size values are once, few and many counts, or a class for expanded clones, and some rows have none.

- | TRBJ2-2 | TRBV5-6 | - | CASSSFGARELFF | TGTGCCAGCAGCTCCTTTGGGGCCCGGGAGCTGTTTTTT
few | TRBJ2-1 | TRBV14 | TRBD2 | CASSHHRLARDEQFF | TGTGCCAGCAGCCATCATCGACTAGCGCGAGATGAGCAGTTCTTC
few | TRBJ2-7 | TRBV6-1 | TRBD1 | CASRETGALAYEQYF | TGTGCCAGCAGGGAAACAGGGGCCCTCGCCTACGAGCAGTACTTC
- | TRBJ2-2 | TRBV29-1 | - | CSVDMGNTGELFF | TGCAGCGTTGATATGGGAAACACCGGGGAGCTGTTTTTT
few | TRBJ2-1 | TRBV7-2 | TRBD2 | CASSLVSSGHEQFF | TGTGCCAGCAGCTTAGTGAGTAGCGGGCATGAGCAGTTCTTC
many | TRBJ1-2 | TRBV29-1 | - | CSVEVSAGYGYTF | TGCAGCGTTGAAGTTTCGGCAGGGTATGGCTACACCTTC
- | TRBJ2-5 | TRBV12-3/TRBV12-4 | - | CASSSRLTAETQYF | TGTGCCAGCAGTTCTCGTCTGACTGCAGAGACCCAGTACTTC
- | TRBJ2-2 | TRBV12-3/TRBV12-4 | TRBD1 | CASSLGTGNAGELFF | TGTGCCAGCAGTCTCGGGACAGGGAATGCCGGGGAGCTGTTTTTT
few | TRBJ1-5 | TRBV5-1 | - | CASSFDVGQPQHF | TGCGCCAGCAGCTTCGACGTGGGTCAGCCCCAGCATTTT
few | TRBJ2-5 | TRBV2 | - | CASSRGLKETQYF | TGTGCCAGCAGCAGGGGTTTGAAAGAGACCCAGTACTTC
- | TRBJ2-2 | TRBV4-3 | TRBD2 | CASSLTSGSPPGELFF | TGCGCCAGCAGCCTTACTAGCGGGAGTCCCCCCGGGGAGCTGTTTTTT
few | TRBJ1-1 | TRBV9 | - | CASSPWRRGNTEAFF | TGTGCCAGCAGTCCGTGGAGGAGGGGGAACACTGAAGCTTTCTTT
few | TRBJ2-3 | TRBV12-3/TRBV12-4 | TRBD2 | CASSLALGLLGTQYF | TGTGCCAGCAGTTTAGCGCTGGGACTATTAGGTACGCAGTATTTT
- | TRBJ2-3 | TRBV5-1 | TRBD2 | CASSSLDSGGPPGTDTQYF | TGCGCCAGCAGCTCGCTCGACAGCGGGGGCCCCCCCGGCACAGATACGCAGTATTTT
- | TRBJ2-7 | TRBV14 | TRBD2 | CASRGSNSYEQYF | TGTGCCAGCCGCGGGAGTAACTCCTACGAGCAGTACTTC
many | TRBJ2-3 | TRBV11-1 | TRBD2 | CASSSLTSGGASSTDTQYF | TGTGCCAGCAGCTCCTTGACTAGCGGGGGGGCGTCGAGCACAGATACGCAGTATTTT
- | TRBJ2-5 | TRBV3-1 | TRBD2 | CASSPGSGAETQYF | TGTGCCAGCAGCCCCGGTAGCGGGGCAGAGACCCAGTACTTC
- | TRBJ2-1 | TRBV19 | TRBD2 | CASRTSGGAYNEQFF | TGTGCCAGTCGGACTAGCGGGGGGGCCTACAATGAGCAGTTCTTC
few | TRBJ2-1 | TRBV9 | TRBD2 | CASSVVSGGAEEQFF | TGTGCCAGCAGCGTAGTTAGCGGGGGGGCCGAGGAGCAGTTCTTC
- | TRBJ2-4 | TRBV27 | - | CASSGLGGVAKNIQYF | TGTGCCAGCAGTGGCCTGGGCGGAGTAGCCAAAAACATTCAGTACTTC